The 26 T cell receptor beta chains below were found in one sample sequenced in a study of cytomegalovirus exposure and HLA in healthy donors. Primers included in the PCR were 60 Vbeta and 13 Jbeta primers. TCRdb's table, derived via immunoSEQ multiplex PCR, lists solely in-frame clones and lacks some. The repertoire holds approximately 120,000 clones, with about three quarters as singletons. The sample comprised PBMCs. These receptors were collected from a woman in her 30s in good health and CMV-seronegative.

The genes are TRBV28 and TRBJ1-4, with D hard to call. Germline V CDR1 and CDR2: MDHEN, SYDVKM. The V gene lost 4 bases and the J gene lost 0 bases, with 9 bases spanning the gap. CDR3 length equals 15 residues. The CDR3 nucleotides are TGTGCCAGCAGTTCTCACGGTGCAACTAATGAAAAACTGTTTTTT. Translating gives CASSSHGATNEKLFF.

V is TRBV6-5 and J is TRBJ2-5; weak D call: TRBD1 (5 bases). Germline V gene sequence: CDR1 MNHEY, CDR2 SVGAGI. The CDR3 has 14 residues. V was shortened by 7 bases and J by 4 bases, with 16 bases between the two germline ends. The CDR3 nucleotides read TGTGCCAGCAAACCTCTGGGGCCGGTAGAGACCCAGTACTTC. As protein: CASKPLGPVETQYF.

The chain has TRBV6-6 and TRBJ1-1; D unclear. The CDR3 runs to 12 residues. Germline CDR1 MNHNY, CDR2 SVGAGI (reference sequence). The V and J ends lost 2 bases and 5 bases respectively, with 6 bases between them. CDR3 DNA sequence: TGTGCCAGCAGTTACCTTAGAACTGAAGCTTTCTTT. This gives the protein CASSYLRTEAFF.

The V gene is TRBV11-3, the J gene TRBJ1-1; tentative D call: TRBD1 (5 bases). Trimming removed 3 bases at V and 3 bases at J, with 8 bases between. CDR1 and CDR2 (germline): SGHNT, YENEEA. CDR3 length: 13 amino acids. CDR3: CASSFQGHTEAFF. CDR3 nucleotide sequence: TGTGCCAGCAGCTTTCAGGGCCACACTGAAGCTTTCTTT.

This clone was recorded only once. The chain is built from TRBV4-2 and TRBJ2-5; TRBD1 matches at 7 bases. Germline loops: CDR1 LGHNA, CDR2 YNFKEQ. The V and J ends lost 0 bases and 3 bases, in that order; junction bases with no gene match: 13. The CDR3 has 18 residues. CDR3: CASSQERIYGTAKETQYF. The DNA for the CDR3 is TGTGCCAGCAGCCAAGAGAGGATCTATGGGACAGCCAAAGAGACCCAGTACTTC.

The chain joins TRBV5-6 to TRBJ2-4; 8 bases match TRBD2. This CDR3 contains 12 residues. The V gene end was trimmed by 4 bases and the J gene end by 15 bases; junction bases not matched to a gene: 9. CDR1 and CDR2 from the germline V gene are SGHDT and YYEEEE. The CDR3 reads CASSAPPGGVYF. The CDR3 DNA is TGTGCCAGCAGCGCACCCCCCGGGGGGGTGTACTTC.

This clone was detected once. This chain joins TRBV11-3 and TRBJ1-2, with D possibly matching TRBD1 (5 bases). CDR1 is SGHNT, CDR2 YENEEA, per germline. V was shortened by 2 bases and J by 4 bases, with 8 bases between the two germline ends. CDR3 length: 13 residues. The CDR3 DNA reads as TGTGCCAGCAGCTTAACAGGAAGCTATGGCTACACCTTC. Its protein product is CASSLTGSYGYTF.

CDR3 amino acids: CASNEATGQRRNTIYF. The CDR3 nucleotides are TGTGCCAGCAACGAAGCCACAGGACAAAGAAGAAACACCATATATTTT. The gene calls are TRBV2 and TRBJ1-3, with D possibly matching TRBD1 (5 bases). Germline assignment: CDR1 SNHLY and CDR2 FYNNEI. V was shortened by 7 bases and J by 5 bases, with 21 bases between the two germline ends. There are 16 residues in the CDR3.

J is TRBJ2-2 and V is TRBV27; 16 nucleotides agree with TRBD2. Germline V gives CDR1 MNHEY, CDR2 SMNVEV (reference sequence). There are 16 residues in the CDR3. V trimming: 5 bases; J trimming: 6 bases; junction bases outside the gene matches: 3. The CDR3 coding sequence is TGTGCCAGCAGTCCCGGGACTAGCGGGGGGGCCGGGGAGCTGTTTTTT. It codes for CASSPGTSGGAGELFF.

This clone was seen more than once but under ten times. This chain uses TRBV30 with TRBJ2-3, with a possible D match to TRBD1 (6 bases). This CDR3 spans 16 amino acids. Per the germline V gene, CDR1 is GTSNPN and CDR2 is SVGIG (reference sequence). V lost 0 bases to trimming and J lost 2 bases, with 15 bases between them. The CDR3 loop is CAWSVLTGTVTDTQYF. For the CDR3, the DNA is TGTGCCTGGAGTGTACTAACAGGGACGGTCACAGATACGCAGTATTTT.

The chain is built from TRBV11-3 and TRBJ1-1; a possible D gene is TRBD1 (5 bases). The CDR3 totals 17 residues. V was trimmed by 7 bases and J by 1 base, leaving 22 bases between them. Germline assignment: CDR1 SGHNT and CDR2 YENEEA. The CDR3 DNA reads as TGTGCCAGCACCACAACTCTGGGACTCGTACGGAACACTGAAGCTTTCTTT. Protein sequence: CASTTTLGLVRNTEAFF.

V and J are TRBV7-6 and TRBJ2-3, with a possible D match to TRBD2 (6 bases). Trimming stripped 2 bases from V and 1 base from J, with 13 bases between. From germline, CDR1 is SGHVS and CDR2 FNYEAQ. This CDR3 is built from 16 residues. Written as DNA, the CDR3 is TGTGCCAGCAGCTTATACTCGGGAGTGGGCACAGATACGCAGTATTTT. Its protein is CASSLYSGVGTDTQYF.

The CDR3 DNA is TGTGCCATCAGTTTGCGGGCAGGATTCTACGAGCAGTACTTC. Translated: CAISLRAGFYEQYF. The genes are TRBV10-3 and TRBJ2-7; possibly TRBD2 for D (5 bases). Germline loops: CDR1 ENHRY, CDR2 SYGVKD. This CDR3 is built from 14 residues. The V and J ends lost 5 bases and 3 bases respectively, with 14 bases between them.

The V and J genes are TRBV28 and TRBJ2-7; 10 nucleotides match TRBD2. V shed 2 bases and J 9 bases; nucleotides not matched to a gene: 7. Per the germline V gene, CDR1 is MDHEN and CDR2 is SYDVKM. The CDR3 totals 14 residues. The CDR3 region has the DNA TGTGCCAGCAGTTTAGCTAGCGGGAGAGTCGTGCAGTACTTC. Its translation: CASSLASGRVVQYF.

The CDR3 nucleotides read TGTGCTAGTGGTCAGGACAGCCGCTCCTACAATGAGCAGTTCTTC. Its translation is CASGQDSRSYNEQFF. This rearrangement joins TRBV12-5 to TRBJ2-1, with a tentative D call TRBD1 (6 bases). The V and J ends lost 5 bases and 0 bases respectively, with 11 bases between them. The length of the CDR3 is 15 residues. Germline loops: CDR1 LGHNT, CDR2 FRNRAP. Using reference TRBV12-5 and TRBJ2-1 for the parts outside the CDR3, the full variable domain is DARVTQTPRHKVTEMGQEVTMRCQPILGHNTVFWYRQTMMQGLELLAYFRNRAPLDDSGMPKDRFSAEMPDATLATLKIQPSEPRDSAVYFCASGQDSRSYNEQFFGPGTRLTVL.

The J gene is TRBJ1-2, the V gene TRBV19, with TRBD1 matching 9 bases. The CDR3 length is 15 residues. Per germline, CDR1 LNHDA and CDR2 SQIVND (reference sequence). V gave up 4 bases and J gave up 2 bases; unmatched junction bases: 5. Here the CDR3 reads CASSTDRGRNYGYTF. CDR3 bases: TGTGCCAGTAGTACCGACAGGGGGAGAAACTATGGCTACACCTTC.

The chain joins TRBV4-1 to TRBJ1-1, with no clear D. This CDR3 has 15 residues. With 0 bases removed from V and 6 bases from J, the gap between germline ends came to 14 bases. CDR1 and CDR2 (germline): MGHRA, YSYEKL. In nucleotides, the CDR3 is TGCGCCAGCAGCCAAGATAGCATGAGGGCAGCTGAAGCTTTCTTT. The encoded protein is CASSQDSMRAAEAFF.

The chain combines TRBV5-1 with TRBJ2-5; 9 nucleotides line up with TRBD2. Germline CDR1 and CDR2: SGHRS and YFSETQ. The CDR3 loop spans 16 amino acids. The V and J ends lost 0 bases and 5 bases, in that order; junction bases with no gene match: 8. The CDR3 reads CASSLVVAGDPETQYF. In nucleotides, the CDR3 is TGCGCCAGCAGCTTGGTGGTAGCGGGAGATCCCGAGACCCAGTACTTC.

The rearrangement joins TRBV30 to TRBJ2-7; no definite D call. CDR3 length: 18 residues. V lost 3 bases and J lost 2, with 26 bases in between. CDR1 GTSNPN and CDR2 SVGIG come from the germline V gene (reference sequence). The DNA for the CDR3 is TGTGCCTGGAGCCCCGGTCGGAGTTTTCCCTACTCACCCTACGAGCAGTACTTC. Protein sequence: CAWSPGRSFPYSPYEQYF.

This clone was seen more than once but under ten times. The rearrangement links TRBV20-1 to TRBJ1-1; weak D call: TRBD1 (5 bases). Per the germline V gene, CDR1 is DFQATT and CDR2 is SNEGSKA (reference sequence). The ends were cut back, 6 bases at V and 6 bases at J, with 11 bases in the middle. The CDR3 totals 11 residues. The CDR3 sequence is CSAQGVSEAFF. The CDR3 DNA reads TGCAGTGCACAAGGGGTCTCTGAAGCTTTCTTT.

The V call is TRBV18, the J call TRBJ2-7; D possibly corresponds to TRBD1 (6 bases). Trimming took 5 bases from V and 2 from J, leaving 13 bases between them. The germline CDR1 and CDR2 sequences are KGHSH and LQKENI. This CDR3 is built from 14 residues. CDR3 sequence (DNA): TGTGCCAGCTCAAGCCTCCAGGGGCCCTACGAGCAGTACTTC. Protein product: CASSSLQGPYEQYF.

The chain links TRBV6-5 to TRBJ1-2; 7 bases agree with TRBD1. This CDR3 is built from 14 residues. CDR1 and CDR2 from the germline V gene are MNHEY and SVGAGI. The V segment lost 7 bases and the J segment 8 bases; nucleotides outside the gene matches: 13. CDR3 nucleotide sequence: TGTGCCAGCACCGCCACCACAGGGGTGGGGGGCTACACCTTC. Residues: CASTATTGVGGYTF.

This chain joins TRBV5-1 and TRBJ2-1, with TRBD2 matching 13 bases. Looked up from germline, CDR1 is SGHRS and CDR2 is YFSETQ. This CDR3 spans 16 amino acids. Losses at the gene ends were 7 bases for V and 7 bases for J; bases not matched to a gene: 11. This chain's CDR3 is CASRERGLAGINEQFF. The CDR3 DNA follows: TGCGCCAGCCGTGAACGGGGACTAGCGGGGATAAATGAGCAGTTCTTC.

The chain joins TRBV29-1 to TRBJ1-2; 8 bases agree with TRBD1. Germline CDR1 and CDR2: SQVTM and ANQGSEA. This CDR3 spans 11 amino acids. Germline trimming cut 7 bases from V and 6 bases from J; bases unmatched to any gene: 4. As DNA, the CDR3 is TGCAGCGATACAGGGGGGGATGGCTACACCTTC. Residues: CSDTGGDGYTF.

This rearrangement joins TRBV5-1 to TRBJ2-7, with D possibly being TRBD1 (6 bases). Trimming took off 1 base at V and 3 bases at J, with 8 bases between the two ends. The CDR3 spans 13 residues. Germline V lookup: CDR1 SGHRS, CDR2 YFSETQ. The CDR3 is CASSLTRGYEQYF. DNA for the CDR3: TGCGCCAGCAGCTTGACCAGGGGCTACGAGCAGTACTTC.

This clone appeared a few times. V usage is TRBV29-1 and J usage is TRBJ1-1, with D possibly TRBD1 on 6 matching bases. Germline V gene sequence: CDR1 SQVTM, CDR2 ANQGSEA. V lost 6 bases and J lost 4, with 15 bases in between. This CDR3 contains 13 residues. The CDR3 region is CSVGPGQITEAFF. DNA for the CDR3: TGCAGCGTAGGACCGGGACAAATCACTGAAGCTTTCTTT.